This T cell receptor (beta chain) is drawn from a study of T-cell reconstitution after alpha-beta-depleted transplantation in children (TCRdb year 2016). About the full investigation: Using TCR repertoire profiling, the study quantitatively followed how T-cell immune reconstitution unfolded in children after TCRalphabeta/CD19-depleted allogeneic hematopoietic cell transplantation.

The study at large found these results: Over subsequent months, a decline in hyperexpanded clone frequencies was noted, and after one year, T-cell counts and TCRbeta diversity were mostly ascribed to newly produced T cells. The apparently early alphabetaT-cell count recovery about two months after transplant was reportedly dependent on only several hundred rapidly expanded clones derived from non-depleted graft cells. In some patients, high TCRbeta diversity at day 60 was attributed to recipient T cells and intrathymic progenitors that had survived conditioning.

This clonotype showed up many times. Its binding antigen is unknown. The sample holds no much larger clone one base away, and base qualities are not on file. There are 13 amino acids in the CDR3, from cysteine to phenylalanine inclusive. Just CDR3 DNA is preserved here, 39 bases in frame from base 1. V is pruned by 2 bases and J by 8 bases, leaving 4 bases of the junction without a gene match. CDR1 and CDR2 (SGHDN, FVKESK) derive from the germline V gene. Per the publication, the treatment or condition label means: allogeneic hematopoietic cell transplantation with graft depleted of TCRalphabeta T cells and CD19 B cells. TCRalphabeta/CD19-depleted allogeneic hematopoietic cell grafts were given to the transplant recipients, all of whom were children. The protocol used for the library was PCR. Sequencing was carried out with an Illumina HiSeq 2500. TCR library preparation used molecular barcoding, with unique molecular identifiers applied to normalize quantification of the TCRbeta repertoire. The public reads were quality trimmed at Q25 with fastp and then assembled into clones with MiXCR by TCRdb, keeping productive beta chains. Entries that share a CDR3 protein sequence are merged under the most common genes and DNA. Counted in this sample were several thousand distinct CDR3 sequences; 5% to 5.5% of them appeared once. Around 23% of the sample comes from the top ten.

The specimen comprised PBMCs, mostly from graft donor cells, sampled 180 days after TCRalphabeta/CD19-depleted stem cell transplant. The rearranged segments are TRBV14 and TRBJ1-2; the junction holds 8 bases that match TRBD1. The receptor's source is a child in the first two years of life who had a stem cell transplant for acute myeloid leukemia, so the T cells may come from the graft donor. The DNA sequence reads TGTGCCAGCAGCCAACTGACAGGGGACGGCTACACCTTC. It encodes CASSQLTGDGYTF.